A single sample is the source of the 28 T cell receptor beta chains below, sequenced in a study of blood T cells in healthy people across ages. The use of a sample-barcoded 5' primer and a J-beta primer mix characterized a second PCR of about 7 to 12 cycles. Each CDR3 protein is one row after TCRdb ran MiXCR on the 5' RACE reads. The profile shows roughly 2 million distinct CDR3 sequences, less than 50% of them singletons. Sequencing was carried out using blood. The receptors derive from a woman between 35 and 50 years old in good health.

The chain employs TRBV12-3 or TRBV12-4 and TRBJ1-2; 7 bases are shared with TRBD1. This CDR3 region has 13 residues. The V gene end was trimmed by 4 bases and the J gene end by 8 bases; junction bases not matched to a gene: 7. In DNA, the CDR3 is TGTGCCAGCAGTTCGGGGACAGTTGGGGGCTACACCTTC. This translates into CASSSGTVGGYTF.

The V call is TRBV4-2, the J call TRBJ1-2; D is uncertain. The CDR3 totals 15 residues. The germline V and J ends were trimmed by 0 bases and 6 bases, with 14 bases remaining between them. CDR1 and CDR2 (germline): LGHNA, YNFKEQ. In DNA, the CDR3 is TGTGCCAGCAGCCAAGATCGTTGGGGTTTGGATGGCTACACCTTC. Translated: CASSQDRWGLDGYTF.

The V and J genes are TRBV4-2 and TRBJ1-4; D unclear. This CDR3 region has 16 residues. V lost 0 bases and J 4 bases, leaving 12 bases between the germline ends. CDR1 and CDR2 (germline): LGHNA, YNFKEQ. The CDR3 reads CASSQDAVAVNEKLFF. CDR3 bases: TGTGCCAGCAGCCAAGACGCCGTGGCAGTTAATGAAAAACTGTTTTTT.

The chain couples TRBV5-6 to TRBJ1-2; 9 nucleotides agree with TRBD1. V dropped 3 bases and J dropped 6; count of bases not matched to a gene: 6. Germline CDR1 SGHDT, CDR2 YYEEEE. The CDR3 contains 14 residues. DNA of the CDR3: TGTGCCAGCAGCTCTGGGACAGGGCTTAATGGCTACACCTTC. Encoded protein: CASSSGTGLNGYTF.

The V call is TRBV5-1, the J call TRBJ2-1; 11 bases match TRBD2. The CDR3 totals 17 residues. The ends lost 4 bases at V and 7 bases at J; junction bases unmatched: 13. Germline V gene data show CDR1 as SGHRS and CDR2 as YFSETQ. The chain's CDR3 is CASSRTTGLADRNEQFF. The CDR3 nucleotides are TGCGCCAGCAGCAGGACGACGGGACTAGCGGACCGGAATGAGCAGTTCTTC.

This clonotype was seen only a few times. This CDR3 reads CASSHGTSGATLQETQYF. For the CDR3, the DNA is TGTGCCAGCAGCCACGGGACTAGCGGGGCCACGCTCCAAGAGACCCAGTACTTC. The genes are TRBV6-2 or TRBV6-3 and TRBJ2-5; 13 nucleotides match TRBD2. Germline values: CDR1 MNHEY, CDR2 SVGEGT. The J segment lost 1 base and the V segment lost 6 bases, leaving 11 bases of the junction unmatched. The CDR3 spans 18 residues.

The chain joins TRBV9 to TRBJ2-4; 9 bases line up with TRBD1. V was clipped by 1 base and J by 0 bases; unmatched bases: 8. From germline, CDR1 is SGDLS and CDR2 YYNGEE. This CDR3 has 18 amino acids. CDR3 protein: CASSVTGGLVGAKNIQYF. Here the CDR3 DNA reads TGTGCCAGCAGCGTAACAGGGGGCTTAGTTGGAGCCAAAAACATTCAGTACTTC.

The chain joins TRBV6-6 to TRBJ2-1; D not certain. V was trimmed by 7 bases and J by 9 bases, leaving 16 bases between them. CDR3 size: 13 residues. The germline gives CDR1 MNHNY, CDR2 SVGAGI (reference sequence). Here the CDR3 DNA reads TGTGCCAGCACTCTCCTGGCGAGAGGTGAGCAGTTCTTC. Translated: CASTLLARGEQFF.

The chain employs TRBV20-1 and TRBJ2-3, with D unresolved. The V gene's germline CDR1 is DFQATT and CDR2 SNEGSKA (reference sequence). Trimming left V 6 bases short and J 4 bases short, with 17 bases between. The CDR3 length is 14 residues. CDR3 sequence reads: CSAAGLVLPDTQYF. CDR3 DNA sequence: TGCAGTGCGGCTGGCCTAGTATTACCAGATACGCAGTATTTT.

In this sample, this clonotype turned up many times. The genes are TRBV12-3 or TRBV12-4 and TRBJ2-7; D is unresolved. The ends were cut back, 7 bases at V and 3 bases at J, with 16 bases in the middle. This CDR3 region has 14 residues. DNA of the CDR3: TGTGCCAGCACCTCGGACCGGCGATTCTACGAGCAGTACTTC. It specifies CASTSDRRFYEQYF.

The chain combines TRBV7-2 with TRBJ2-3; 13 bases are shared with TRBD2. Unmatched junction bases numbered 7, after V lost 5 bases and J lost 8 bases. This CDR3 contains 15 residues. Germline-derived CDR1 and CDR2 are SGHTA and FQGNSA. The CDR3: CASSPRLAGGRTQYF. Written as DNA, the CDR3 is TGTGCCAGCAGCCCCAGACTAGCGGGGGGACGTACGCAGTATTTT. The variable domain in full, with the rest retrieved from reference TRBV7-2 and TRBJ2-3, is GAGVSQSPSNKVTEKGKDVELRCDPISGHTALYWYRQSLGQGLEFLIYFQGNSAPDKSGLPSDRFSAERTGGSVSTLTIQRTQQEDSAVYLCASSPRLAGGRTQYFGPGTRLTVL.

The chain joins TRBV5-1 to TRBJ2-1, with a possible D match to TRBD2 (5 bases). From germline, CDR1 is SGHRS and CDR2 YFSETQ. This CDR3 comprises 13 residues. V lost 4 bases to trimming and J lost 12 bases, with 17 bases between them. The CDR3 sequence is CASSPAGPTGQFF. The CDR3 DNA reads TGCGCCAGCAGCCCGGCGGGCCCGACGGGGCAGTTCTTC.

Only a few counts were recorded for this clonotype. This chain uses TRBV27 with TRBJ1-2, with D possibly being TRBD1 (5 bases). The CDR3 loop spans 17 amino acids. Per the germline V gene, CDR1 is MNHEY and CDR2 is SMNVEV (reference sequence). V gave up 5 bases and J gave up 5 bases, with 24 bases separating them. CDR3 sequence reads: CASSVLGGSTPRYGYTF. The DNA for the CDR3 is TGTGCCAGCAGTGTACTGGGGGGTTCGACGCCCCGTTATGGCTACACCTTC.

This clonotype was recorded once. In nucleotides, the CDR3 is TGTGCCAGCCTGGGACAGGGGAGGGGATGGGGCAATCAGCCCCAGCATTTT. Translating it yields CASLGQGRGWGNQPQHF. The rearrangement links TRBV6-2 or TRBV6-3 to TRBJ1-5, with TRBD1 matching 10 bases. Germline V gives CDR1 MNHEY, CDR2 SVGEGT. This CDR3 spans 17 amino acids. The V segment lost 8 bases and the J segment 2 bases; nucleotides outside the gene matches: 12.

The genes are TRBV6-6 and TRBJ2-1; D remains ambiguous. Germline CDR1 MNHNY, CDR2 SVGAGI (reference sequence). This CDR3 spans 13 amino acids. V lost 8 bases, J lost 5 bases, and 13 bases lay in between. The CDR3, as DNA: TGTGCCAGCGCGATAGGGTTAAACAATGAGCAGTTCTTC. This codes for CASAIGLNNEQFF.

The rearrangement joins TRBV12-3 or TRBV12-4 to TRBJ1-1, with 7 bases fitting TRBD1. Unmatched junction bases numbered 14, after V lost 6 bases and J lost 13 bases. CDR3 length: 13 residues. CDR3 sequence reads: CASSDRQGQEDFF. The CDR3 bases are TGTGCCAGCAGCGATAGACAGGGTCAGGAGGATTTCTTT.

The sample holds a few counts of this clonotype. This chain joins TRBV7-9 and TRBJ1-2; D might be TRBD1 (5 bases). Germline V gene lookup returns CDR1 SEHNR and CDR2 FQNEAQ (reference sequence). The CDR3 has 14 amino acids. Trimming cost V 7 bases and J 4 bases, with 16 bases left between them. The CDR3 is CASTLAADSYGYTF. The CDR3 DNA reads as TGTGCCAGCACCCTCGCTGCCGACAGCTATGGCTACACCTTC.

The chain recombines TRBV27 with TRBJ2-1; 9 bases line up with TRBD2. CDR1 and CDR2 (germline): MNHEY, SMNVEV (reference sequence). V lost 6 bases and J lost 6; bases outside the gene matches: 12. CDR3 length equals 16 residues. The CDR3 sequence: CASRTQSGGHINEQFF. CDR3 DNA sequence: TGTGCCAGCAGAACCCAGAGCGGGGGGCACATCAATGAGCAGTTCTTC.

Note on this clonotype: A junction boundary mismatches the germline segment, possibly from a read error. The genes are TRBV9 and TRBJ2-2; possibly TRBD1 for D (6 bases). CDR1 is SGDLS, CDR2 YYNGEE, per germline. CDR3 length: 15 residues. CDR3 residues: CASSVGDRSTGKLFF. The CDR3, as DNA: TGTGCCAGCAGCGTAGGTGACAGGAGCACCGGGAAGCTGTTTTTT.

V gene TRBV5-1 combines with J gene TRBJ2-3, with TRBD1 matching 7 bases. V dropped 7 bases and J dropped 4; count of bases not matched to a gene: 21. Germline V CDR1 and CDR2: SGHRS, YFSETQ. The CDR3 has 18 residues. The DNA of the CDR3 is TGCGCCAGCGCGAGATTTAATCCGACAGGGCTGAACCCAGATACGCAGTATTTT. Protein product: CASARFNPTGLNPDTQYF. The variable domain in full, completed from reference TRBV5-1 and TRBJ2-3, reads KAGVTQTPRYLIKTRGQQVTLSCSPISGHRSVSWYQQTPGQGLQFLFEYFSETQRNKGNFPGRFSGRQFSNSRSEMNVSTLELGDSALYLCASARFNPTGLNPDTQYFGPGTRLTVL.

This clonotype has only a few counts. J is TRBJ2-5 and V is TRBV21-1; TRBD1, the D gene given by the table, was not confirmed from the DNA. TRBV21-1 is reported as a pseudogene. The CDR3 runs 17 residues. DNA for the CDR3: TGTGCCAGCAGCACCCGAGGACGGGGGGCCTTCCAAGAGACCCAGTACTTC. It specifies CASSTRGRGAFQETQYF.

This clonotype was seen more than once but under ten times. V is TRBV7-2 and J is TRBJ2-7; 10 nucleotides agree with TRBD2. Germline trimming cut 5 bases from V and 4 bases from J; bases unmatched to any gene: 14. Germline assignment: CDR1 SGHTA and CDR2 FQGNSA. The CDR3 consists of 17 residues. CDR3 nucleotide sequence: TGTGCCAGCAGCAGTAGTGGGCTAGCGGGGGCTAGTTACGAGCAGTACTTC. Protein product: CASSSSGLAGASYEQYF.

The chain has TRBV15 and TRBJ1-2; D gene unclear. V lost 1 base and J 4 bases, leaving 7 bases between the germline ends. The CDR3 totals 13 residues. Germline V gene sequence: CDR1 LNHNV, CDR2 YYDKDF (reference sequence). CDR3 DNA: TGTGCCACCAGCAGAGCAGTGAGCTATGGCTACACCTTC. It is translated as CATSRAVSYGYTF.

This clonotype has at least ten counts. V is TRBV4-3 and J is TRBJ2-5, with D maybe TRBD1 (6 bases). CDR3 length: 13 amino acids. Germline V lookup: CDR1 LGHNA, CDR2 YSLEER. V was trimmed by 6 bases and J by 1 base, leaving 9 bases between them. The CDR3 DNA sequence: TGCGCCAGCAGTAGACAGGTCCAAGAGACCCAGTACTTC. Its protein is CASSRQVQETQYF.

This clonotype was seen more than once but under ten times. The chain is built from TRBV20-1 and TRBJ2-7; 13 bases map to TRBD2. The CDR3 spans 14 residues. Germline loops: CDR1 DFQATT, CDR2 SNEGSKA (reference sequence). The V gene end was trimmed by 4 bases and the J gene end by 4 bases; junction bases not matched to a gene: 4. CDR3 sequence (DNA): TGCAGTGCTACAAGGACTAGCGGGGGATACGAGCAGTACTTC. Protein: CSATRTSGGYEQYF.

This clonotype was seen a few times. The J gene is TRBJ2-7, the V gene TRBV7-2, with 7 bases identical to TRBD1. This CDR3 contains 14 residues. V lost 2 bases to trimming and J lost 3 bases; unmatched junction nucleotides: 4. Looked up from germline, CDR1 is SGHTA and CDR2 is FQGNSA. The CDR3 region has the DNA TGTGCCAGCAGCTTAAACAGGGGCAACTACGAGCAGTACTTC. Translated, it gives CASSLNRGNYEQYF.

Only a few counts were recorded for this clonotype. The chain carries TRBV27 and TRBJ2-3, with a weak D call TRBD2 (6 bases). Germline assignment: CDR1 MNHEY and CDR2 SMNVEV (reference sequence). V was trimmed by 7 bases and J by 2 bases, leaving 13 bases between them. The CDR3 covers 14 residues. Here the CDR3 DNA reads TGTGCCAGCACGGCGGGGTATGTCACAGATACGCAGTATTTT. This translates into CASTAGYVTDTQYF.

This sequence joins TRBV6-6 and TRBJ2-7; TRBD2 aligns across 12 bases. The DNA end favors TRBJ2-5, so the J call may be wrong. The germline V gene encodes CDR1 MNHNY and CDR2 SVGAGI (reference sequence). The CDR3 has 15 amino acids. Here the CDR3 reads CASGRTSGVGETQYF. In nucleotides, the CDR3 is TGTGCCAGCGGTCGGACTAGCGGGGTGGGGGAGACCCAGTACTTC.